These T cell receptor beta chains were read from a single sample in a study of T cells expressing NK-cell markers. TCRdb reprocessed the 5' RACE reads and reports one entry per CDR3 protein, with no DNA. The repertoire table contains about 160,000 distinct CDR3 sequences. Material: blood T cells: a sorted CD56 or NKG2C T cell subset, CD4+ or CD8+ T cells, or bulk PBMC T cells (not recorded which). Source of these receptors: a woman between 18 and 75 years old in good health. The CDR3 runs from the conserved cysteine through the conserved F or W.

J gene	V gene	CDR3 protein
TRBJ2-7	TRBV7-8	CASSTYRDNEQYF
TRBJ2-2	TRBV7-8	CASSRLAANTGELFF
TRBJ2-4	TRBV20-1	CSRARTKNIQYF
TRBJ2-2	TRBV3-1	CASSERGRTSLTGELFF
TRBJ2-2	TRBV12-3/TRBV12-4	CASSGAGSGAGELFF
TRBJ2-7	TRBV18	CASSPRGNFAGVEQYF
TRBJ1-5	TRBV4-1	CASSEHNQPQHF
TRBJ2-7	TRBV5-1	CASSITGAQSSYEQYF
TRBJ2-5	TRBV20-1	CSARGEPSGAQETQYF
TRBJ1-5	TRBV12-3/TRBV12-4	CASSPGEGQPQHF
TRBJ2-3	TRBV10-2	CASSESGTSGSFADTQYF
TRBJ1-1	TRBV4-1	CASSQGLRQAKNTEAFF
TRBJ1-3	TRBV20-1	CSASMGDPYSGNTIYF
TRBJ2-5	TRBV28	CASLPGRQETQYF
TRBJ2-3	TRBV7-3	CASSLNRVTDTQYF
TRBJ2-1	TRBV5-1	CASSLVTGTVGEQFF
TRBJ2-6	TRBV5-1	CASGDSSGANVLTF
TRBJ1-4	TRBV6-4	CASSREPGEKLFF
TRBJ2-3	TRBV9	CASSPPRAGLATDTQYF
TRBJ2-7	TRBV2	CASSESGEQYF
TRBJ2-1	TRBV4-1	CASSRTERLADNEQFF
TRBJ2-2	TRBV9	CASSVDPLTTGELFF
TRBJ1-5	TRBV2	CASSSGTGRNQPQHF
TRBJ2-3	TRBV7-2	CASSISLSGLGTDTQYF
TRBJ2-6	TRBV3-1	CASSQDAASGANVLTF
TRBJ2-3	TRBV7-2	CASSLAAAGGGDTQYF
TRBJ2-3	TRBV10-3	CAISESPETSGNVGTDTQYF
TRBJ2-7	TRBV12-3/TRBV12-4	CASSRQQVDEQYF
TRBJ2-6	TRBV7-9	CASSLQVDSGANVLTF
TRBJ1-1	TRBV6-1	CASRTGANTEAFF
TRBJ1-5	TRBV21-1	CASSKVYSRFNQPQHF
TRBJ2-6	TRBV6-1	CASFRGTGYSSVLTF
TRBJ1-5	TRBV6-1	CASSTGFRQPQHF
TRBJ1-1	TRBV3-1	CASASGVSEAFF
TRBJ1-5	TRBV2	CASSERLRNQPQHF
TRBJ2-1	TRBV24-1	CATSERTTGTRYNEQFF
TRBJ2-1	TRBV7-9	CASSPRMGAGINEQFF
TRBJ2-6	TRBV5-1	CASSLAGSGANVLTF
TRBJ2-7	TRBV5-1	CASTLEGAYEQYF
TRBJ1-2	TRBV4-1	CASSLNEDYTF
TRBJ2-1	TRBV3-1	CASSQDLVMALRGDEQFF
TRBJ2-5	TRBV14	CASRRMAGSETQYF
TRBJ1-4	TRBV12-3/TRBV12-4	CASSGYRRGTNEKLFF
TRBJ2-3	TRBV20-1	CSARDIRLAADTQYF
TRBJ2-5	TRBV5-1	CASSLARAGGETQYF
TRBJ2-3	TRBV12-3/TRBV12-4	CASTTGSDTQYF
TRBJ2-5	TRBV10-3	CAISDGQGAYETQYF
TRBJ1-1	TRBV5-1	CASSGTGRLDTEAFF
TRBJ2-1	TRBV4-2	CASSQVASTAYNEQFF
TRBJ1-6	TRBV7-6	CASRRQLNSPLHF
TRBJ2-1	TRBV7-9	CASSRLAGGTNEQFF
TRBJ1-2	TRBV5-1	CASSFVGADYGYTF
TRBJ2-3	TRBV5-1	CASSFGTADTQYF
TRBJ2-7	TRBV7-9	CASTRDSSYEQYF
TRBJ1-1	TRBV28	CASNQGGRQGTEAFF
TRBJ2-7	TRBV5-1	CASSTRQGSIEQYF
TRBJ2-7	TRBV15	CATSRDRAGGVEQYF
TRBJ1-6	TRBV4-1	CASSQDPRGRSPLHF
TRBJ2-6	TRBV5-1	CASSFDRVFSGANVLTF